Listed below are T cell receptor beta chains from one sample, sequenced in a study of blood T cell repertoires in COVID-19. Profiling relied on immunoSEQ multiplex PCR, and the TCRdb table lists in-frame clones only, not all of them. Here the sample spans some 100,000 clones, about 88% being singletons. The sample consisted of peripheral blood. The source is a woman of 80 years or more with active COVID-19. CDR3s include the opening cysteine and the closing phenylalanine or tryptophan. The D gene is left open where the match is weak. The size entry is marked missing in some rows and otherwise reads once, few, many or a size class.

>TRBV6-5|.|TRBJ2-7|.
CASSQGNEQYF
TGTGCCAGCAGTCAGGGTAACGAGCAGTACTTC
>TRBV7-2|TRBD1|TRBJ2-5|.
CASSTYFPGQGQETQYF
TGTGCCAGCAGCACCTACTTCCCGGGACAGGGGCAAGAGACCCAGTACTTC
>TRBV10-2|TRBD2|TRBJ2-5|.
CASSAGGSRGETQYF
TGCGCCAGCAGTGCTGGCGGGAGTAGGGGAGAGACCCAGTACTTC
>TRBV24-1|.|TRBJ2-1|.
CATSDPTQGGNYYNEQFF
TGTGCCACCAGTGACCCTACCCAGGGAGGTAATTATTACAATGAGCAGTTCTTC
>TRBV12-5|.|TRBJ2-2|once
CASGSSGRSGGGELFF
TGTGCTAGTGGTTCCTCGGGCCGGTCCGGAGGCGGGGAGCTGTTTTTT
>TRBV5-1|.|TRBJ2-2|.
CASSLEAVPNTGELFF
TGCGCCAGCAGCCTGGAGGCGGTACCGAACACCGGGGAGCTGTTTTTT
>TRBV29-1|.|TRBJ2-3|.
CSVEDSAGTQYF
TGCAGCGTTGAAGATTCAGCAGGAACGCAGTATTTT
>TRBV6-5|.|TRBJ2-3|.
CASSLRVVDTQYF
TGTGCCAGCAGCCTACGCGTCGTAGATACGCAGTATTTT
>TRBV2|TRBD1|TRBJ2-1|.
CASSPGQGSYNEQFF
TGTGCCAGCAGTCCGGGACAGGGTTCCTACAATGAGCAGTTCTTC
>TRBV7-2|TRBD2|TRBJ2-7|.
CASTIGLAGLYEQYF
TGTGCCAGCACCATTGGACTAGCGGGACTCTACGAGCAGTACTTC
>TRBV11-2|.|TRBJ2-2|.
CASRGGTPANTGELFF
TGTGCCAGCCGAGGAGGCACCCCTGCGAACACCGGGGAGCTGTTTTTT